These 7 T cell receptor beta chains came from one sample sequenced in a study of cytomegalovirus exposure and HLA in healthy donors. Researchers ran the PCR with 60 Vbeta and 13 Jbeta primers. The method was immunoSEQ multiplex PCR; TCRdb's version includes in-frame clones alone and lacks a portion of them. This sample has under 300,000 clones, with about 80% found just once. Sequencing used PBMCs. These receptors originate from a woman between 55 and 75 years old in good health and CMV-seropositive.

The chain combines TRBV7-9 with TRBJ2-1; 9 nucleotides match TRBD2. Trimming removed 3 bases from V and 9 bases from J; junction bases left unmatched: 9. The germline gives CDR1 SEHNR, CDR2 FQNEAQ (reference sequence). This CDR3 is 15 amino acids long. CDR3 coding DNA: TGTGCCAGCAGCTTCCACGCGGGAGGGCCGAGTGAGCAGTTCTTC. As protein: CASSFHAGGPSEQFF.

The V call is TRBV6-1, the J call TRBJ1-1; no reliable D call. The CDR3 is 14 amino acids. Between the trimmed V and J ends, which lost 6 bases and 7 bases, there was a span of 18 bases. Germline-derived CDR1 and CDR2 are MNHNS and SASEGT. CDR3 amino acids: CASRTSGGGFEAFF. The CDR3 bases are TGTGCCAGCAGGACTTCAGGAGGAGGCTTTGAAGCTTTCTTT.

This CDR3 is CASSLGAGNTIYF. The CDR3 bases are TGTGCCAGCAGCTTAGGGGCAGGAAACACCATATATTTT. The V and J genes are TRBV5-4 and TRBJ1-3; D is perhaps TRBD1 (5 bases). Germline loops: CDR1 SGHNT, CDR2 YYREEE (reference sequence). The CDR3 is 13 amino acids. Between the trimmed V and J ends, which lost 2 bases and 4 bases, there was a span of 7 bases.

V and J are TRBV6-1 and TRBJ2-1; 7 nucleotides agree with TRBD2. Germline assignment: CDR1 MNHNS and CDR2 SASEGT. J gave up 1 base and V 5 bases, and 5 bases lay outside the gene matches. This CDR3 contains 15 residues. CDR3 amino acids: CASSRSGASYNEQFF. CDR3 nucleotide sequence: TGTGCCAGCAGTAGAAGCGGGGCTTCCTACAATGAGCAGTTCTTC.

V gene TRBV5-1 combines with J gene TRBJ2-1, with 8 bases matching TRBD2. V lost 0 bases, J lost 4 bases, and 3 bases stayed unmatched. The CDR3 sequence is 15 residues long. Germline CDR1 SGHRS, CDR2 YFSETQ. The CDR3 DNA sequence: TGCGCCAGCAGCTTGGCGGGAGGGGTTTACAATGAGCAGTTCTTC. Amino acid sequence: CASSLAGGVYNEQFF.

The chain joins TRBV5-4 to TRBJ2-1; 12 nucleotides match TRBD2. CDR1 and CDR2 from the germline V gene are SGHNT and YYREEE (reference sequence). V shed 4 bases and J 2 bases; nucleotides not matched to a gene: 4. The CDR3 contains 16 residues. CDR3 residues: CASSRTSGTPYNEQFF. The CDR3 coding sequence is TGTGCCAGCAGCCGGACTAGCGGGACCCCCTACAATGAGCAGTTCTTC.

The chain combines TRBV28 with TRBJ1-1; 8 bases are shared with TRBD1. CDR1 is MDHEN and CDR2 is SYDVKM in the germline V gene. The length of the CDR3 is 15 residues. The V gene end was trimmed by 4 bases and the J gene end by 7 bases; junction bases not matched to a gene: 11. CDR3 coding DNA: TGTGCCAGCAGTTCCCGGACGGGACAGGTGTTTGAAGCTTTCTTT. Translated: CASSSRTGQVFEAFF.